One and the same sample provided the 9 T cell receptor beta chains below, sequenced in a study of memory CD4+ T cells and cytomegalovirus serostatus. Using immunoSEQ multiplex PCR, the repertoire was profiled, and TCRdb retains in-frame clones only, with some absent. The table shows more than 55,000 clones, with 75% to 90% occurring only once. The sort gate was single viable CD3+CD4+CD8-CD45RO+ cells for memory CD4+ T cells. The sequenced sample was memory CD4+ T cells from blood. The receptors were sampled from an adult in good health and CMV-seronegative.

This chain connects TRBV5-1 to TRBJ1-6; D not resolved. Trimming removed 0 bases at V and 8 bases at J, with 12 bases between. Germline loops: CDR1 SGHRS, CDR2 YFSETQ. The CDR3 sequence is 15 residues long. The CDR3, as DNA: TGCGCCAGCAGCTTGGGCTCGCCGCGGGATTCACCCCTCCACTTT. Translation: CASSLGSPRDSPLHF.

This chain's CDR3 is CASSSGQTGNTIYF. DNA of the CDR3: TGTGCCAGCAGCTCCGGACAGACTGGAAACACCATATATTTT. The rearrangement links TRBV7-8 to TRBJ1-3, with TRBD1 as a possible D gene (6 bases). CDR3 size: 14 residues. Germline values: CDR1 SGHVS, CDR2 FQNEAQ. Trimming took off 4 bases at V and 2 bases at J, with 9 bases between the two ends.

The J gene is TRBJ2-1, the V gene TRBV2; unclear D gene. Looked up from germline, CDR1 is SNHLY and CDR2 is FYNNEI. The CDR3 has 13 residues. V was clipped by 3 bases and J by 1 base, with 4 bases between them. This chain's CDR3 is CASSDKSYNEQFF. Here the CDR3 DNA reads TGTGCCAGCAGTGATAAGTCCTACAATGAGCAGTTCTTC.

CDR3 nucleotides: TGTGCCTGTACCGGGACAGATTTAACTAATGAAAAACTGTTTTTT. This encodes CACTGTDLTNEKLFF. The chain has TRBV30 and TRBJ1-4; 7 bases are a match to TRBD1. Losses at the gene ends were 6 bases for V and 1 base for J; bases not matched to a gene: 8. CDR3 size: 15 residues. Looked up from germline, CDR1 is GTSNPN and CDR2 is SVGIG (reference sequence).

V and J are TRBV29-1 and TRBJ1-1, with D uncertain. This CDR3 has 10 amino acids. Germline loops: CDR1 SQVTM, CDR2 ANQGSEA. With 6 bases removed from V and 6 bases from J, the gap between germline ends came to 8 bases. CDR3 bases: TGCAGCGTGGCCCAGCCTGAAGCTTTCTTT. Translation: CSVAQPEAFF.

This chain joins TRBV7-3 and TRBJ2-3; D unresolved. The germline V gene has CDR1 SGHTA and CDR2 FQGTGA. V was pared by 2 bases and J by 6 bases, with 12 bases between. The CDR3 has 14 amino acids. CDR3: CASSLGPSGDTQYF. The CDR3 DNA sequence: TGTGCCAGCAGCTTAGGCCCATCTGGGGATACGCAGTATTTT.

This rearrangement joins TRBV27 to TRBJ2-1; D is ambiguous. This CDR3 region has 14 residues. Germline CDR1 reads MNHEY; CDR2 reads SMNVEV (reference sequence). The V end was cut by 6 bases, the J end by 6 bases, with 15 bases between. The CDR3 loop reads CASRIRSNSNEQFF. The CDR3 DNA follows: TGTGCCAGCAGAATTAGGAGCAATTCCAATGAGCAGTTCTTC.

The V call is TRBV5-5, the J call TRBJ2-5; possible D gene TRBD1, 6 bases. The CDR3 totals 15 residues. Germline V gene lookup returns CDR1 SGHKS and CDR2 YYEKEE (reference sequence). The ends were cut back, 4 bases at V and 0 bases at J, with 13 bases in the middle. The CDR3 sequence: CASSQDRLYQETQYF. CDR3 DNA: TGTGCCAGCAGCCAAGACAGGTTGTACCAAGAGACCCAGTACTTC.

This chain connects TRBV18 to TRBJ2-1, with D possibly being TRBD1 or TRBD2 (5 bases each). The CDR3 is made up of 14 amino acids. The V and J ends lost 1 base and 4 bases respectively, with 8 bases between them. Germline CDR1 reads KGHSH; CDR2 reads LQKENI. The CDR3 DNA reads TGTGCCAGCTCACCACGGGACGGGTACAATGAGCAGTTCTTC. Translated, it gives CASSPRDGYNEQFF.